This record covers a single TCR beta chain. Trimming removed 1 base at V and 6 bases at J, with 10 bases between. The V gene's germline CDR1 is MGHDK and CDR2 SYGVNS. The CDR3 spans 13 residues. This record comes from a study of blood T cell repertoires in COVID-19. On the study more broadly: The United States, Italy and Spain provided the acute and convalescent COVID-19 samples. Sources were T cells, B-cell-depleted T cells, or PBMCs; the material itself was cDNA or gDNA.

Followed over time, Seattle patients had been enrolled while infection was active. In the original workflow: Amplification with reference gene primers provided the estimates of nucleated cell counts. Produced via immunoSEQ multiplex PCR; TCRdb's table is partial and in-frame only. The V and J calls and the clone size are those of that table, but D and trimming were determined from the DNA. Of under 200,000 clones listed, over 80% are singletons. Material for sequencing was peripheral blood. This TCR came from a man in his 60s with COVID-19, enrolled during active disease. The V and J genes are TRBV25-1 and TRBJ2-7; possible D gene TRBD1, 5 bases. The CDR3 reads CASSELGVREQYF. CDR3 DNA: TGTGCCAGCAGTGAATTAGGGGTTCGCGAGCAGTACTTC.